Shown below are 15 T cell receptor beta chains from a single sample sequenced in a study of radiotherapy plus CTLA-4 blockade in lung cancer (dated by TCRdb to 2016 to 2019). Receptor libraries were prepared by the immunoSEQ multiplex PCR assay. Entries here come from immuneACCESS through TCRdb and include only in-frame sequences with V and J called. Some clones fail to appear in such tables; in the studies checked, an unresolved V gene covers under half of the shortfall, and the cause of the remainder is unknown. The sample has 30,000 or so clones on record, 60% to 80% of them singletons. The ten largest clonotypes hold under 5% of the sample. The sequences come from peripheral blood, collected from a patient treated with radiotherapy plus ipilimumab. The receptors come from a human donor with non-small cell lung cancer whose response to radiotherapy plus ipilimumab could not be evaluated.

The chain joins TRBV10-3 to TRBJ2-3, with 8 nucleotides matching TRBD1. Per germline, CDR1 ENHRY and CDR2 SYGVKD. J gave up 6 bases and V 5 bases, and 10 bases lay outside the gene matches. CDR3 length: 15 residues. The CDR3 is CAISSPGQVLDTQYF. The DNA of the CDR3 is TGTGCCATCAGTTCCCCGGGACAGGTGCTTGATACGCAGTATTTT.

V gene TRBV19 combines with J gene TRBJ2-3, with 10 positions matching TRBD1. This CDR3 has 17 amino acids. The germline V gene has CDR1 LNHDA and CDR2 SQIVND (reference sequence). V was pared by 5 bases and J by 6 bases, with 14 bases of the junction left unmatched. In nucleotides, the CDR3 is TGTGCCAGTAGTCAAGACTCCGGGACAGGGGTGTTCGATACGCAGTATTTT. Amino acids: CASSQDSGTGVFDTQYF. Together with reference TRBV19 and TRBJ2-3, the CDR3 gives the full variable domain: DGGITQSPKYLFRKEGQNVTLSCEQNLNHDAMYWYRQDPGQGLRLIYYSQIVNDFQKGDIAEGYSVSREKKESFPLTVTSAQKNPTAFYLCASSQDSGTGVFDTQYFGPGTRLTVL.

This clone was seen a few times. The V and J genes are TRBV28 and TRBJ2-3; a possible D gene is TRBD2 (6 bases). The ends were cut back, 6 bases at V and 2 bases at J, with 15 bases in the middle. CDR3 length equals 15 residues. Germline V CDR1 and CDR2: MDHEN, SYDVKM. CDR3 sequence reads: CASSTPGDSTDTQYF. In DNA form, the CDR3 reads TGTGCCAGCAGCACCCCGGGGGACTCCACAGATACGCAGTATTTT.

The rearrangement links TRBV6-6 to TRBJ2-5; a weak D match, TRBD2 (5 bases). The J call is uncertain, as TRBJ2-7 better fits the DNA end. CDR1 MNHNY and CDR2 SVGAGI come from the germline V gene (reference sequence). This CDR3 contains 16 residues. The DNA of the CDR3 is TGTGCCAGCAGTTACCCTTGGGATGAGGGTTTGTACGAGCAGTACTTC. The encoded protein is CASSYPWDEGLYEQYF.

The chain links TRBV5-1 to TRBJ2-2; 10 positions match TRBD2. This CDR3 has 16 residues. With 0 bases clipped from V and 4 bases from J, the junction kept 3 bases outside the gene matches. The germline V gene encodes CDR1 SGHRS and CDR2 YFSETQ. The DNA for the CDR3 is TGCGCCAGCAGCTTGGGGACTAGCGGAGTCACCGGGGAGCTGTTTTTT. Its protein is CASSLGTSGVTGELFF.

The rearrangement links TRBV7-2 to TRBJ2-3; no reliable D call. The germline V and J ends were trimmed by 0 bases and 6 bases, with 7 bases remaining between them. The length of the CDR3 is 13 residues. Germline CDR1 SGHTA, CDR2 FQGNSA. The CDR3 DNA follows: TGTGCCAGCAGCTTAGCTAGATCGGATACGCAGTATTTT. Translation gives CASSLARSDTQYF.

There are a few counts of this clone. The V gene is TRBV11-2, the J gene TRBJ2-3, with a tentative D call TRBD2 (5 bases). V gave up 4 bases and J gave up 8 bases, with 13 bases separating them. Looked up from germline, CDR1 is SGHAT and CDR2 is FQNNGV. CDR3 size: 13 residues. The CDR3, as DNA: TGTGCCAGCAGCTCGGACTTCCCGGGTACGCAGTATTTT. Its protein is CASSSDFPGTQYF.

The rearrangement joins TRBV2 to TRBJ1-1; D not certain. The CDR3 totals 13 residues. Germline CDR1 and CDR2: SNHLY and FYNNEI. Trimming shortened V by 4 bases and J by 0 bases, and 6 bases separated the two germline ends. DNA of the CDR3: TGTGCCAGCAGTGTCAATGTGAACACTGAAGCTTTCTTT. It codes for CASSVNVNTEAFF. Combining the CDR3 with reference TRBV2 and TRBJ1-1 gives the whole variable domain EPEVTQTPSHQVTQMGQEVILRCVPISNHLYFYWYRQILGQKVEFLVSFYNNEISEKSEIFDDQFSVERPDGSNFTLKIRSTKLEDSAMYFCASSVNVNTEAFFGQGTRLTVV.

This chain links TRBV12-5 with TRBJ2-7; TRBD2 matches 11 bases. CDR3 size: 15 residues. In germline, CDR1 is LGHNT, CDR2 FRNRAP. J lost 6 bases, V lost 5 bases, and 9 bases had no gene match. The CDR3 loop is CASGLSGLAEPEQYF. For the CDR3, the DNA is TGTGCTAGTGGTCTCTCGGGACTAGCGGAACCCGAGCAGTACTTC.

This clone was detected a few times. V usage is TRBV7-2 and J usage is TRBJ2-7; TRBD1 is a possible D gene (5 bases). The CDR3 covers 12 residues. CDR1 is SGHTA, CDR2 FQGNSA, per germline. Trimming left V 6 bases short and J 3 bases short, with 9 bases between. The CDR3 protein is CASSSQGYEQYF. CDR3 in DNA: TGTGCCAGCAGTTCCCAGGGCTACGAGCAGTACTTC.

This sequence joins TRBV28 and TRBJ2-7, with 8 bases aligning to TRBD2. J lost 6 bases, V lost 5 bases, and 12 bases had no gene match. CDR3 size: 15 residues. Germline V gives CDR1 MDHEN, CDR2 SYDVKM. The CDR3 reads CASSPPGGGKVEQYF. CDR3 coding DNA: TGTGCCAGCAGTCCGCCGGGGGGGGGCAAGGTCGAGCAGTACTTC.

The chain has TRBV11-2 and TRBJ2-3; a possible D gene is TRBD2 (6 bases). Germline V gene sequence: CDR1 SGHAT, CDR2 FQNNGV. Trimming took off 1 base at V and 0 bases at J, with 11 bases between the two ends. The CDR3 is made up of 16 amino acids. The DNA of the CDR3 is TGTGCCAGCAGCTTAGGTACCGGGACTAGCACAGATACGCAGTATTTT. This gives the protein CASSLGTGTSTDTQYF.

The table lists this clone with a few counts. This chain connects TRBV19 to TRBJ1-5, with D maybe TRBD1 (5 bases). The CDR3 has 13 amino acids. In germline, CDR1 is LNHDA, CDR2 SQIVND (reference sequence). Trimming removed 5 bases at V and 4 bases at J, with 9 bases between. The CDR3 coding sequence is TGTGCCAGTAGTGGAGGGGCGAATCAGCCCCAGCATTTT. This sequence encodes CASSGGANQPQHF.

The rearrangement uses TRBV30 and TRBJ2-7; D uncertain. This CDR3 has 13 amino acids. Trimming took off 3 bases at V and 6 bases at J, with 15 bases between the two ends. Germline assignment: CDR1 GTSNPN and CDR2 SVGIG (reference sequence). The CDR3 DNA follows: TGTGCCTGGAGAAACCCCCTCCCAGGCGAGCAGTACTTC. Translated, it gives CAWRNPLPGEQYF.

This chain joins TRBV30 and TRBJ2-7, with 10 positions matching TRBD2. The CDR3 consists of 16 residues. Losses at the gene ends were 2 bases for V and 2 bases for J; bases not matched to a gene: 9. Germline values: CDR1 GTSNPN, CDR2 SVGIG (reference sequence). The CDR3 is CAWSKLAGVIAYEQYF. The CDR3, as DNA: TGTGCCTGGAGTAAGCTAGCGGGAGTGATAGCCTACGAGCAGTACTTC.